A selection of T cell receptor beta chains follows, all from one sample in a study of monozygotic twins with inflammatory bowel disease. TCRdb re-called the 5' RACE reads, yielding one record per CDR3 amino acid sequence without DNA. The sample data list 160,000 or so distinct CDR3 sequences. Input material: blood. These receptors were obtained from a human donor with ulcerative colitis or Crohn's disease, or a healthy co-twin of an affected twin (not recorded which). The CDR3 runs from the conserved cysteine through the conserved F or W. The size field is filled for only some rows; it gives once, few, many or a size class.

v_gene,j_gene,abundance,CDR3aa
TRBV20-1,TRBJ2-7,-,CSARDPSGRMWVQYF
TRBV28,TRBJ1-5,-,CAIRPVWDQPQHF
TRBV12-3/TRBV12-4,TRBJ2-7,-,CASTRGLGNEEQYF
TRBV6-5,TRBJ2-3,-,CASSYSASGVSTDTQYF
TRBV3-1,TRBJ2-4,-,CASSRWLAGSIQYF
TRBV12-3/TRBV12-4,TRBJ2-1,-,CASSLRPTYNEQFF
TRBV20-1,TRBJ2-1,-,CSAPRGGASSYNEQFF
TRBV5-1,TRBJ2-1,-,CASSSGRTTYNEQFF
TRBV7-9,TRBJ1-1,-,CASSLDMGRNTEAFF
TRBV28,TRBJ1-4,-,CASSPWGEKLFF
TRBV5-4,TRBJ2-3,-,CASSEKAGGNTQYF
TRBV4-2,TRBJ2-7,-,CASSQDRLEGAEQYF
TRBV4-1,TRBJ2-5,-,CASSQGENQETQYF
TRBV7-9,TRBJ2-7,-,CASSSYREYTYEQYF
TRBV12-3/TRBV12-4,TRBJ1-4,-,CASNKQGSNEKLFF
TRBV5-1,TRBJ2-1,-,CASALPSFGELFF
TRBV20-1,TRBJ1-5,medium-sized,CSATNTGEAQPQHF
TRBV11-2,TRBJ1-4,-,CASSWGEELFF
TRBV20-1,TRBJ2-1,-,CSASSRQDHQFF
TRBV4-1,TRBJ2-1,-,CASSQDPRANEQFF
TRBV5-1,TRBJ2-2,-,CASSGDSDAGELFF
TRBV5-1,TRBJ2-1,-,CASSLLGGHEQFF
TRBV12-3/TRBV12-4,TRBJ2-7,-,CASSNGLGGAYEQYF
TRBV29-1,TRBJ2-1,-,CSVRKGSGLHRYNEQFF
TRBV9,TRBJ2-5,-,CASSPWTGSKTQYF
TRBV7-2,TRBJ2-3,-,CASSPPRSAQYF
TRBV4-1,TRBJ2-7,-,CASSVRDEYEQYF
TRBV7-3,TRBJ2-3,-,CASSLFSSGTDTQYF
TRBV29-1,TRBJ2-1,-,CSVGPGTSGTNEQFF
TRBV4-2,TRBJ2-5,-,CASSQATQGFQETQYF
TRBV9,TRBJ2-1,-,CASSVISGAYNEQFF
TRBV20-1,TRBJ2-6,-,CSTPGTGSSGANVLTF
TRBV5-1,TRBJ2-1,-,CASSTTGGNEQFF
TRBV19,TRBJ2-2,-,CASSKLAQHDANTGELFF
TRBV24-1,TRBJ1-2,-,CATSDSGQDYGYTF
TRBV4-2,TRBJ1-5,-,CASSLQYREVGQPQHF
TRBV19,TRBJ2-1,-,CASNPRRGPEQFF
TRBV5-1,TRBJ1-1,-,CASSSSAGTAMNTEAFF
TRBV6-5,TRBJ2-5,-,CASSWTGTSGGETQYF
TRBV15,TRBJ1-3,-,CATSKDRRLLSGNTIYF
TRBV13,TRBJ2-1,-,CASSLGSTYEQFF
TRBV25-1,TRBJ2-7,-,CASTALGGFPLSYEQYF
TRBV20-1,TRBJ2-7,-,CSARDPLKYEQYF
TRBV20-1,TRBJ2-3,-,CSVRNIDRGSTDTQYF
TRBV7-2,TRBJ2-1,-,CASSYLRGGTSYNEQFF
TRBV7-2,TRBJ2-7,-,CASSSPLVLSYEQYF
TRBV6-5,TRBJ1-1,-,CASSYRGQGIAEAFF
TRBV24-1,TRBJ1-3,-,CATPGTKLRKNSGNTIYF
TRBV27,TRBJ2-1,-,CASTLGGDDNEQFF
TRBV5-1,TRBJ2-1,-,CASSLGTSGGINEQFF
TRBV24-1,TRBJ1-2,-,CATSDPGTGFYGYTF
TRBV19,TRBJ2-2,-,CASSIGLARNTGELFF
TRBV6-2/TRBV6-3,TRBJ1-2,-,CASSYNYGYTF
TRBV28,TRBJ2-1,-,CASSSGGSVNEQFF
TRBV25-1,TRBJ1-2,-,CASSESTQQGFGYGYTF
TRBV4-3,TRBJ2-2,-,CASSQDPGGLAGELFF
TRBV7-9,TRBJ1-2,-,CASSFPGPPSDGYTF
TRBV6-6,TRBJ2-7,-,CASSYSAGEGEQYF
TRBV5-6,TRBJ1-1,-,CASSFTGATEAFF
TRBV5-1,TRBJ2-6,-,CASIGETGANVLTF